This T cell receptor beta chain comes out of a study of blood T cell repertoires in COVID-19. Assay used: immunoSEQ multiplex PCR; TCRdb lists only in-frame clones, some missing. The sample has 41,000 or so clones; about 85% are singletons. CDR3 length equals 15 residues. CDR1 is LNHDA and CDR2 is SQIVND in the germline V gene (reference sequence). V was pared by 6 bases and J by 2 bases, with 13 bases between. This chain connects TRBV19 to TRBJ1-4; no clear D. The sequenced material came from peripheral blood. The sequence was obtained from a man between 60 and 75 years old with acute or convalescent COVID-19. This chain's CDR3 is CASSPRDGTNEKLFF. The CDR3 DNA reads as TGTGCCAGTAGCCCTCGTGATGGCACTAATGAAAAACTGTTTTTT.